This is a list of T cell receptor beta chains from one sample in a study of T cells in Graves' hyperthyroidism and ophthalmopathy. TCRdb reprocessed the multiplex PCR reads with MiXCR, giving one entry per CDR3 protein. The sample holds around 200,000 distinct CDR3 sequences, around 16% seen once. The material sequenced was blood. Receptor source: a man between 35 and 55 years old with Graves' hyperthyroidism. The CDR3 runs from the conserved cysteine through the conserved F or W. A D gene is named only where the DNA matches it firmly. Clone size is shown for a subset of rows, as once, few, many or a class of expanded clone.

CDR3aa	CDR3nt	j_gene	v_gene	abundance	d_gene
CASSYGLANLYEQYF	TGTGCCAGCAGTTACGGGCTAGCGAACCTCTACGAGCAGTACTTC	TRBJ2-7	TRBV6-2/TRBV6-3	NA	NA
CASSMVQGIEAFF	TGTGCCAGTAGTATGGTCCAGGGAATTGAAGCTTTCTTT	TRBJ1-1	TRBV19	many	NA
CASSLESSGNEQYF	TGTGCCAGCAGCTTAGAGAGCTCAGGTAACGAGCAGTACTTC	TRBJ2-7	TRBV7-9	NA	NA
CSAVWQPGNTIYF	TGCAGTGCAGTTTGGCAACCTGGAAACACCATATATTTT	TRBJ1-3	TRBV20-1	many	NA
CSVEDSYGAWQETQYF	TGCAGCGTTGAAGATTCATACGGGGCTTGGCAAGAGACCCAGTACTTC	TRBJ2-5	TRBV29-1	many	NA
CASSIFPGGAGAFF	TGTGCCAGCAGCATTTTTCCAGGGGGCGCAGGAGCTTTCTTT	TRBJ1-1	TRBV6-1	few	TRBD1
CASSFRTGYNEQFF	TGTGCCAGCAGTTTCCGGACAGGCTACAATGAGCAGTTCTTC	TRBJ2-1	TRBV28	NA	TRBD1
CGAGRGETQYF	TGTGGAGCGGGTCGGGGGGAGACCCAGTACTTC	TRBJ2-5	TRBV6-1	many	NA
CASSSASGFNSPLHF	TGTGCCAGCAGCTCCGCTTCGGGGTTTAATTCACCCCTCCACTTT	TRBJ1-6	TRBV3-1	many	NA
CASRATGTGVYEQYF	TGTGCCAGCAGAGCGACCGGGACAGGGGTCTACGAGCAGTACTTC	TRBJ2-7	TRBV5-4	many	TRBD1
CATSRDSYRESPLHF	TGTGCCACCAGCAGAGATTCTTACAGGGAATCACCCCTCCACTTT	TRBJ1-6	TRBV15	many	NA
CASRDRGYSPLHF	TGTGCCAGCCGGGACAGGGGATATTCACCCCTCCACTTT	TRBJ1-6	TRBV27	few	TRBD1
CASSGGGGALNSPLHF	TGTGCCAGCAGCGGGGGTGGGGGGGCGCTGAATTCACCCCTCCACTTT	TRBJ1-6	TRBV7-2	many	NA
CASSGTGTSPVETQYF	TGTGCCAGCAGTGGTACCGGGACTAGCCCTGTAGAGACCCAGTACTTC	TRBJ2-5	TRBV2	many	TRBD2
CASSRGGGSYNEQFF	TGCGCCAGCAGCCGGGGGGGGGGCTCCTACAATGAGCAGTTCTTC	TRBJ2-1	TRBV4-1	NA	TRBD2
CASSAGGVLREQFF	TGTGCCAGCAGTGCCGGGGGGGTTCTCCGTGAGCAGTTCTTC	TRBJ2-1	TRBV2	many	TRBD2
CASSPGGGLGTEAFF	TGTGCCAGCAGCCCTGGGGGGGGGCTTGGCACTGAAGCTTTCTTT	TRBJ1-1	TRBV7-6	many	NA
CASSLLAGRQVSYGYTF	TGTGCCAGCAGCTTGCTGGCAGGGAGGCAAGTAAGCTATGGCTACACCTTC	TRBJ1-2	TRBV5-6	few	NA
CATSRGTQGSAPLAFF	TGTGCCACCAGCAGAGGTACACAGGGTTCCGCGCCGCTAGCTTTCTTT	TRBJ1-1	TRBV15	once	NA
CASSRGWNANSPLHF	TGTGCCAGCAGCAGGGGATGGAATGCGAATTCACCCCTCCACTTT	TRBJ1-6	TRBV3-1	NA	NA
CASSLAGGNMNTEAFF	TGTGCCAGCAGTTTGGCAGGGGGAAACATGAACACTGAAGCTTTCTTT	TRBJ1-1	TRBV12-3/TRBV12-4	many	TRBD1
CASSLGTTNQPQHF	TGTGCCAGCAGCCTCGGGACAACTAATCAGCCCCAGCATTTT	TRBJ1-5	TRBV9	NA	NA
CASASGTGGTGELFF	TGTGCCAGCGCCTCCGGGACAGGTGGGACCGGGGAGCTGTTTTTT	TRBJ2-2	TRBV7-9	few	TRBD1
CASSRPGAQAFF	TGTGCCAGCAGTCGACCCGGGGCTCAAGCTTTCTTT	TRBJ1-1	TRBV28	NA	NA
CASSARGESYNEQFF	TGTGCCAGCAGTGCCCGGGGGGAGTCCTACAATGAGCAGTTCTTC	TRBJ2-1	TRBV2	NA	TRBD2
CASRTTGLEQYF	TGTGCCAGCAGGACTACAGGGCTCGAGCAGTACTTC	TRBJ2-7	TRBV28	NA	NA
CASSLQASSYNEQFF	TGTGCCAGCAGCTTACAGGCGAGCTCCTACAATGAGCAGTTCTTC	TRBJ2-1	TRBV5-5	many	NA
CSARDRQGRTEAFF	TGCAGTGCTAGAGATCGGCAGGGGAGGACTGAAGCTTTCTTT	TRBJ1-1	TRBV20-1	many	NA
CASGDRYEQYF	TGTGCCAGCGGAGACAGATACGAGCAGTACTTC	TRBJ2-7	TRBV2	many	NA
CASRGVDYEQYF	TGCGCCAGCAGGGGGGTAGACTACGAGCAGTACTTC	TRBJ2-7	TRBV10-2	many	NA
CASSSVTGANVLTF	TGTGCCAGCAGTTCGGTGACTGGGGCCAACGTCCTGACTTTC	TRBJ2-6	TRBV12-3/TRBV12-4	many	NA
CASRKQGTDTQYF	TGTGCCAGCAGAAAACAGGGCACAGATACGCAGTATTTT	TRBJ2-3	TRBV27	many	NA
CASSQRSDYGYTF	TGTGCCAGCAGCCAAAGGTCAGACTATGGCTACACCTTC	TRBJ1-2	TRBV3-1	many	NA
CSVEDPRLAGGLSGNEQFF	TGCAGCGTTGAAGATCCGCGGCTAGCGGGGGGGCTTAGTGGCAATGAGCAGTTCTTC	TRBJ2-1	TRBV29-1	few	TRBD2
CASSLVGDSYNEQFF	TGTGCCAGCAGCTTGGTCGGGGACTCCTACAATGAGCAGTTCTTC	TRBJ2-1	TRBV11-1	few	NA
CAGVKGREESPLHF	TGTGCCGGGGTAAAGGGCAGGGAGGAATCACCCCTCCACTTT	TRBJ1-6	TRBV2	many	NA
CASSYGTGVYEQYF	TGTGCCAGCAGCTACGGGACAGGCGTCTACGAGCAGTACTTC	TRBJ2-7	TRBV6-5	many	TRBD1
CASSLARGPNEKLFF	TGCGCCAGCAGCTTGGCCCGGGGACCTAATGAAAAACTGTTTTTT	TRBJ1-4	TRBV5-1	NA	NA
CASTFRGSGGQETQYF	TGTGCCAGCACGTTCCGGGGAAGCGGGGGCCAAGAGACCCAGTACTTC	TRBJ2-5	TRBV25-1	NA	TRBD2
CSAVQGSSPIPNTEAFF	TGCAGTGCAGTTCAGGGGTCCTCCCCTATTCCGAACACTGAAGCTTTCTTT	TRBJ1-1	TRBV20-1	NA	NA
CASSLLPGETDTQYF	TGTGCCAGCAGCTTACTACCCGGGGAAACAGATACGCAGTATTTT	TRBJ2-3	TRBV7-8	NA	NA
CASSSPDSYEQYF	TGTGCCAGCAGCTCACCAGACTCCTACGAGCAGTACTTC	TRBJ2-7	TRBV7-2	many	NA
CASSFVQGANTEAFF	TGTGCCAGCAGCTTTGTACAGGGGGCGAACACTGAAGCTTTCTTT	TRBJ1-1	TRBV7-9	many	TRBD1
CASSETVQVTGELFF	TGTGCCAGCAGCGAGACCGTACAGGTCACCGGGGAGCTGTTTTTT	TRBJ2-2	TRBV7-9	many	NA
CASSFRPRFIAEDRTYSNQPQHF	TGTGCCAGCAGTTTTCGTCCAAGGTTCATAGCTGAGGACAGAACATATAGCAATCAGCCCCAGCATTTT	TRBJ1-5	TRBV12-3/TRBV12-4	few	NA
CASSLSPKDGYTF	TGTGCCAGCAGCTTGTCCCCCAAGGATGGCTACACCTTC	TRBJ1-2	TRBV11-1	once	NA
CATSRDRSGWNTEAFF	TGTGCCACCAGCAGAGATCGATCAGGGTGGAACACTGAAGCTTTCTTT	TRBJ1-1	TRBV15	few	NA
CASSPPNRGRNEQFF	TGTGCCAGCTCACCACCTAACAGGGGGAGGAATGAGCAGTTCTTC	TRBJ2-1	TRBV18	many	TRBD1
CSANGNRDPFGEAFF	TGCAGTGCAAATGGGAACAGGGACCCTTTTGGTGAAGCTTTCTTT	TRBJ1-1	TRBV20-1	many	NA
CASSLAMAGGSYNEQFF	TGTGCCAGCAGCTTAGCAATGGCAGGGGGGTCCTACAATGAGCAGTTCTTC	TRBJ2-1	TRBV7-8	many	NA
CASSLAGRGPVHGYTF	TGTGCCAGCAGCTTAGCGGGGAGGGGACCAGTGCATGGCTACACCTTC	TRBJ1-2	TRBV11-2	many	NA
CASSVLQGESYEQYF	TGTGCCAGCAGTGTATTACAGGGGGAATCCTACGAGCAGTACTTC	TRBJ2-7	TRBV28	many	TRBD1
CASSSLAGGTDTQYF	TGTGCCAGCAGCTCACTAGCGGGGGGCACAGATACGCAGTATTTT	TRBJ2-3	TRBV7-8	many	TRBD2